These 30 T cell receptor beta chains share one sample of origin, sequenced in a study of blood T cell repertoires in COVID-19. Profiled with immunoSEQ multiplex PCR; TCRdb holds only in-frame clones, not every one. The sample has a few hundred thousand clones, nearly 90% seen once. Material: PBMCs or T cells enriched from blood (not recorded which). Source of these receptors: a woman in her 30s who had recovered from COVID-19.

The chain recombines TRBV11-1 with TRBJ1-1; 9 bases align to TRBD1. Germline-derived CDR1 and CDR2 are SGHAT and FQDESV (reference sequence). With 6 bases clipped from V and 11 bases from J, the junction kept 7 bases outside the gene matches. The CDR3 sequence is 12 residues long. Written as DNA, the CDR3 is TGTGCCAGCAGTCCTTGGACAGGGGAGGCTTTCTTT. It encodes CASSPWTGEAFF.

This chain uses TRBV5-1 with TRBJ2-1; D ambiguous. CDR1 SGHRS and CDR2 YFSETQ come from the germline V gene. This CDR3 has 14 amino acids. Trimming pared 0 bases from V and 2 bases from J, leaving 6 bases between. Here the CDR3 DNA reads TGCGCCAGCAGCTTGGGAGTCGCCTACAATGAGCAGTTCTTC. This codes for CASSLGVAYNEQFF.

The chain joins TRBV27 to TRBJ2-7, with 8 bases matching TRBD1. Germline trimming cut 5 bases from V and 5 bases from J; bases unmatched to any gene: 8. The length of the CDR3 is 14 residues. Looked up from germline, CDR1 is MNHEY and CDR2 is SMNVEV (reference sequence). In DNA form, the CDR3 reads TGTGCCAGCAGTACGGACAGGGAGTCGGACGAGCAGTACTTC. Amino acids: CASSTDRESDEQYF.

The chain combines TRBV13 with TRBJ2-7; TRBD1 is a possible D gene (6 bases). Trimming cost V 3 bases and J 2 bases, with 14 bases left between them. Germline values: CDR1 PRHDT, CDR2 FYEKMQ (reference sequence). This CDR3 spans 15 amino acids. DNA of the CDR3: TGTGCCAGCAGCTTCAACAGGGTTTCCACCTACGAGCAGTACTTC. It translates to CASSFNRVSTYEQYF.

The rearrangement uses TRBV15 and TRBJ1-2; 12 bases fit TRBD1. J was trimmed by 4 bases and V by 6 bases; bases with no gene match: 12. CDR1 is LNHNV and CDR2 is YYDKDF in the germline V gene (reference sequence). The CDR3 runs 17 residues. Here the CDR3 reads CATSSGTGGKWGYGYTF. CDR3 DNA: TGTGCCACCAGTTCTGGGACAGGGGGCAAATGGGGCTATGGCTACACCTTC.

The rearrangement uses TRBV7-3 and TRBJ2-5; TRBD2 might be the D (6 bases). CDR3 length: 15 amino acids. Germline loops: CDR1 SGHTA, CDR2 FQGTGA. V gave up 2 bases and J gave up 4 bases, with 14 bases separating them. CDR3 DNA sequence: TGTGCCAGCAGCTTAGACGGGAGAGGAGTAGAGACCCAGTACTTC. Residues: CASSLDGRGVETQYF.

This rearrangement joins TRBV5-1 to TRBJ1-5; TRBD1 is a possible D gene (5 bases). Germline CDR1 is SGHRS and CDR2 is YFSETQ. Deletions cut 4 bases from V and 5 bases from J, with 19 bases between. The CDR3 is made up of 16 amino acids. CDR3 amino acids: CASSPGLREGYQPQHF. The CDR3 DNA sequence: TGCGCCAGCAGCCCCGGGCTTCGGGAGGGGTATCAGCCCCAGCATTTT.

This chain connects TRBV7-6 to TRBJ2-5, with a tentative D call TRBD2 (6 bases). The CDR3 runs to 18 residues. Between the trimmed V and J ends, which lost 2 bases and 0 bases, there was a span of 19 bases. CDR1 is SGHVS and CDR2 is FNYEAQ in the germline V gene. The chain's CDR3 is CASSLTPQFRGYQETQYF. In DNA, the CDR3 is TGTGCCAGCAGCTTAACCCCCCAGTTTCGGGGGTACCAAGAGACCCAGTACTTC. Together with reference TRBV7-6 and TRBJ2-5, the CDR3 gives the full variable domain: GAGVSQSPRYKVTKRGQDVALRCDPISGHVSLYWYRQALGQGPEFLTYFNYEAQQDKSGLPNDRFSAERPEGSISTLTIQRTEQRDSAMYRCASSLTPQFRGYQETQYFGPGTRLLVL.

V is TRBV11-3 and J is TRBJ2-1; D is perhaps TRBD1 (6 bases). Germline-derived CDR1 and CDR2 are SGHNT and YENEEA. The V and J ends lost 1 base and 12 bases respectively, with 19 bases between them. This CDR3 is 15 amino acids long. Here the CDR3 reads CASSLGFRPGDAQFF. The DNA for the CDR3 is TGTGCCAGCAGCTTAGGATTCCGGCCAGGGGACGCGCAGTTCTTC.

This CDR3 is CASSLERLPLYNEQFF. CDR3 sequence (DNA): TGTGCCAGCAGTTTAGAGAGATTGCCCCTCTACAATGAGCAGTTCTTC. V is TRBV27 and J is TRBJ2-1; no firm D call. Trimming pared 2 bases from V and 3 bases from J, leaving 14 bases between. The CDR3 runs 16 residues. The germline V gene encodes CDR1 MNHEY and CDR2 SMNVEV (reference sequence).

The chain couples TRBV7-3 to TRBJ2-1; D is possibly TRBD2 (6 bases). V was shortened by 6 bases and J by 5 bases, with 17 bases between the two germline ends. The CDR3 spans 15 residues. Germline V gives CDR1 SGHTA, CDR2 FQGTGA. CDR3 in amino acids: CASSYGGTDDNEQFF. The CDR3 DNA reads TGTGCCAGCAGTTATGGAGGGACGGATGACAATGAGCAGTTCTTC. Full variable domain (outside the CDR3, taken from reference TRBV7-3 and TRBJ2-1): GAGVSQTPSNKVTEKGKYVELRCDPISGHTALYWYRQSLGQGPEFLIYFQGTGAADDSGLPNDRFFAVRPEGSVSTLKIQRTERGDSAVYLCASSYGGTDDNEQFFGPGTRLTVL.

The rearrangement links TRBV10-3 to TRBJ1-2; the match to TRBD1 covers 9 bases. There are 15 residues in the CDR3. The V and J ends lost 2 bases and 4 bases, in that order; junction bases with no gene match: 5. Per germline, CDR1 ENHRY and CDR2 SYGVKD. The CDR3 nucleotides read TGTGCCATCAGTGAGGGGACAGGGCGGGCCTATGGCTACACCTTC. Translated: CAISEGTGRAYGYTF.

The chain links TRBV11-2 to TRBJ2-7; TRBD2 might be the D (6 bases). Germline lookup yields CDR1 SGHAT and CDR2 FQNNGV. The length of the CDR3 is 14 residues. V was clipped by 1 base and J by 2 bases, with 9 bases between them. The CDR3 nucleotides are TGTGCCAGCAGCTTAGTGCTAGCGCCCTACGAGCAGTACTTC. Amino acids: CASSLVLAPYEQYF.

This chain links TRBV29-1 with TRBJ1-1, with 8 bases matching TRBD1. This CDR3 has 14 residues. The J segment lost 3 bases and the V segment lost 7 bases, leaving 10 bases of the junction unmatched. The germline gives CDR1 SQVTM, CDR2 ANQGSEA. DNA for the CDR3: TGCAGCGCACAGGGGGTGGATAGGTACACTGAAGCTTTCTTT. Translating it yields CSAQGVDRYTEAFF.

This sequence joins TRBV6-5 and TRBJ1-2; D uncertain. Trimming cost V 6 bases and J 6 bases, with 20 bases left between them. This CDR3 spans 15 amino acids. Germline V gene lookup returns CDR1 MNHEY and CDR2 SVGAGI. The CDR3 DNA follows: TGTGCCAGCAGCCCCAGTTATTACAGAGAAGATGGCTACACCTTC. This encodes CASSPSYYREDGYTF.

The V gene is TRBV7-6, the J gene TRBJ2-2; a weak D match, TRBD1 (8 bases). Germline V gene sequence: CDR1 SGHVS, CDR2 FNYEAQ. The CDR3 runs 15 residues. V was shortened by 5 bases and J by 5 bases, with 15 bases between the two germline ends. The CDR3 reads CASSRGQGGTGELFF. Here the CDR3 DNA reads TGTGCCAGCAGCAGAGGACAGGGAGGGACCGGGGAGCTGTTTTTT.

V usage is TRBV10-2 and J usage is TRBJ2-5, with D maybe TRBD2 (7 bases). The CDR3 has 15 amino acids. CDR1 is WSHSY and CDR2 is SAAADI in the germline V gene. Trimming shortened V by 2 bases and J by 7 bases, and 17 bases separated the two germline ends. The CDR3 protein is CASSEAGTWGGTQYF. CDR3 DNA sequence: TGCGCCAGCAGTGAGGCGGGGACATGGGGGGGGACCCAGTACTTC.

This clone occurred once. This chain connects TRBV6-1 to TRBJ2-1, with 12 bases aligning to TRBD1. V trimming: 4 bases; J trimming: 6 bases; junction bases outside the gene matches: 7. Germline loops: CDR1 MNHNS, CDR2 SASEGT. This CDR3 comprises 16 residues. This CDR3 reads CASSAQGQGAFNEQFF. The CDR3 DNA follows: TGTGCCAGCAGTGCCCAGGGACAGGGGGCGTTCAATGAGCAGTTCTTC.

This chain uses TRBV18 with TRBJ1-1, with 8 bases identical to TRBD1. The junction had 6 bases not matched to a gene; V was cut back by 2 bases and J by 1 base. CDR3 length equals 16 residues. CDR1 KGHSH and CDR2 LQKENI come from the germline V gene. In DNA form, the CDR3 reads TGTGCCAGCTCACCATTTCCTGACAGGGGGAACACTGAAGCTTTCTTT. This sequence encodes CASSPFPDRGNTEAFF.

CDR3 sequence reads: CASSLRGGPGDTQYF. For the CDR3, the DNA is TGTGCCAGCAGCTTAAGGGGAGGGCCGGGAGATACGCAGTATTTT. The chain combines TRBV7-3 with TRBJ2-3, with 7 nucleotides matching TRBD2. J gave up 5 bases and V 1 base, and 6 bases lay outside the gene matches. CDR3 length: 15 residues. CDR1 SGHTA and CDR2 FQGTGA come from the germline V gene.

This chain's CDR3 is CASSEDSYSPLHF. The CDR3 coding sequence is TGTGCCAGCAGTGAAGACAGTTATTCACCCCTCCACTTT. This rearrangement joins TRBV6-1 to TRBJ1-6; D uncertain. The CDR3 loop spans 13 amino acids. Germline V gene lookup returns CDR1 MNHNS and CDR2 SASEGT. The V gene lost 1 base and the J gene lost 8 bases, with 6 bases spanning the gap.

The CDR3 DNA follows: TGTGCCAGCAGCCAAGTTTCAGGGCTCTACGAGCAGTACTTC. As protein: CASSQVSGLYEQYF. J is TRBJ2-7 and V is TRBV3-1 (or the pseudogene TRBV3-2); D possibly corresponds to TRBD1 (5 bases). Germline CDR1 reads LGHDT; CDR2 reads YNNKEL (reference sequence). This CDR3 has 14 residues. Trimming cost V 1 base and J 3 bases, with 10 bases left between them.

The chain uses TRBV29-1 and TRBJ1-1; 8 positions match TRBD1. The CDR3 loop spans 13 amino acids. Germline trimming cut 7 bases from V and 3 bases from J; bases unmatched to any gene: 7. Germline CDR1 is SQVTM and CDR2 is ANQGSEA. The CDR3, as DNA: TGCAGCGGGCGTCTGACAGGGGACACTGAAGCTTTCTTT. It encodes CSGRLTGDTEAFF. Variable domain in full (rest from reference TRBV29-1 and TRBJ1-1): SAVISQKPSRDICQRGTSLTIQCQVDSQVTMMFWYRQQPGQSLTLIATANQGSEATYESGFVIDKFPISRPNLTFSTLTVSNMSPEDSSIYLCSGRLTGDTEAFFGQGTRLTVV.

The chain couples TRBV21-1 to TRBJ1-5. TRBV21-1 is a recognized pseudogene. The CDR3 covers 18 residues. The CDR3 bases are TGTGCCAGCAGCAAAGCGTTCGGGGGACCTCACTACAATCAGCCCCAGCATTTT. This codes for CASSKAFGGPHYNQPQHF.

V gene TRBV4-2 combines with J gene TRBJ1-4; maybe TRBD1 (5 bases). The CDR3 is made up of 17 amino acids. V lost 0 bases and J 6 bases, leaving 17 bases between the germline ends. CDR1 and CDR2 (germline): LGHNA, YNFKEQ. Written as DNA, the CDR3 is TGTGCCAGCAGCCAAGAGTATGGCAACCAGGGATATGAAAAACTGTTTTTT. Amino acids: CASSQEYGNQGYEKLFF.

The J gene is TRBJ1-4, the V gene TRBV30, with 9 bases identical to TRBD1. Trimming cost V 0 bases and J 6 bases; bases outside gene matches: 2. The germline V gene encodes CDR1 GTSNPN and CDR2 SVGIG (reference sequence). The CDR3 spans 14 residues. This CDR3 reads CAWSVHRGHEKLFF. The CDR3 DNA follows: TGTGCCTGGAGTGTACACAGGGGGCATGAAAAACTGTTTTTT.

The rearrangement joins TRBV29-1 to TRBJ2-5; possibly TRBD2 for D (5 bases). V was clipped by 6 bases and J by 1 base, with 9 bases between them. This CDR3 contains 12 residues. The germline V gene encodes CDR1 SQVTM and CDR2 ANQGSEA. The CDR3 is CSVSRGQETQYF. CDR3 DNA: TGCAGCGTGTCCCGGGGCCAAGAGACCCAGTACTTC.

The rearrangement joins TRBV10-3 to TRBJ2-2, with D perhaps TRBD1 (5 bases). CDR3 length: 14 residues. The germline V gene has CDR1 ENHRY and CDR2 SYGVKD. V dropped 6 bases and J dropped 7 bases, with 15 bases sitting between them. The CDR3 region has the DNA TGTGCCATCAGCTCCCAAGGGGTTGACGGGGAGCTGTTTTTT. Translating gives CAISSQGVDGELFF.

The chain joins TRBV11-2 to TRBJ1-3; unclear D gene. CDR3 length: 17 amino acids. Germline V gene data show CDR1 as SGHAT and CDR2 as FQNNGV. The V end was cut by 5 bases, the J end by 0 bases, with 17 bases between. DNA for the CDR3: TGTGCCAGCAGCCTTCTACCCGCTCCACTCTCTGGAAACACCATATATTTT. It codes for CASSLLPAPLSGNTIYF.

The chain joins TRBV18 to TRBJ2-5, with 9 positions matching TRBD1. CDR3 length: 14 amino acids. Germline V lookup: CDR1 KGHSH, CDR2 LQKENI. Trimming removed 2 bases from V and 4 bases from J; junction bases left unmatched: 2. DNA of the CDR3: TGTGCCAGCTCACCAGGGACAGGGAGAGAGACCCAGTACTTC. It is translated as CASSPGTGRETQYF. Filled out from reference TRBV18 and TRBJ2-5, the complete variable domain reads NAGVMQNPRHLVRRRGQEARLRCSPMKGHSHVYWYRQLPEEGLKFMVYLQKENIIDESGMPKERFSAEFPKEGPSILRIQQVVRGDSAAYFCASSPGTGRETQYFGPGTRLLVL.